One and the same sample provided the 28 T cell receptor beta chains below, sequenced in a study of T cells in Graves' hyperthyroidism and ophthalmopathy. TCR beta CDR3 regions were amplified from RNA. First-round RT-PCR targeting the TCR CDR3 was performed with the HTBI primer set. TCRdb redid the calling of the multiplex PCR reads with MiXCR, one entry per CDR3 protein. Of about 640,000 distinct CDR3 sequences detected, approximately 15% appear once; the ten largest clones hold about an eighth. Material: blood. The receptors were sampled from a woman between 50 and 59 years old with Graves' ophthalmopathy.

The CDR3 DNA follows: TGTGCCAGCAGCGCCTACTACCAAGAGACCCAGTACTTC. Amino acids: CASSAYYQETQYF. The V call is TRBV11-2, the J call TRBJ2-5, with no clear D. The germline V and J ends were trimmed by 5 bases and 0 bases, with 7 bases remaining between them. Germline CDR1 is SGHAT and CDR2 is FQNNGV. This CDR3 region has 13 residues.

This chain connects TRBV7-9 to TRBJ1-2, with 7 bases identical to TRBD1. The CDR3 has 16 residues. V gave up 3 bases and J gave up 7 bases; unmatched junction bases: 14. Germline values: CDR1 SEHNR, CDR2 FQNEAQ (reference sequence). In DNA form, the CDR3 reads TGTGCCAGCAGCTTGATAAAGGGGGCGCTTATTCCTGGCTACACCTTC. Amino acid sequence: CASSLIKGALIPGYTF.

This clonotype appeared many times. The CDR3 loop reads CASSPLSGAAEQYF. The CDR3 bases are TGTGCCAGCAGTCCCCTGAGCGGGGCTGCCGAGCAGTACTTC. The rearrangement uses TRBV12-3 or TRBV12-4 and TRBJ2-7; 7 bases map to TRBD2. The CDR3 sequence is 14 residues long. After removal of 5 bases from V and 6 bases from J, the junction contained 10 bases not matched to a gene.

This clonotype was recorded at least ten times. This chain links TRBV7-3 with TRBJ1-2; a possible D gene is TRBD1 (6 bases). Per the germline V gene, CDR1 is SGHTA and CDR2 is FQGTGA. Trimming took 2 bases from V and 8 from J, leaving 12 bases between them. This CDR3 has 13 residues. The CDR3: CASSLAGARGYTF. The CDR3 DNA reads as TGTGCCAGCAGCTTAGCAGGGGCGCGGGGCTACACCTTC.

The chain uses TRBV20-1 and TRBJ1-5; no firm D call. Trimming took off 4 bases at V and 2 bases at J, with 9 bases between the two ends. The CDR3 runs to 13 residues. Germline V lookup: CDR1 DFQATT, CDR2 SNEGSKA (reference sequence). The CDR3 reads CSAKGTGNQPQHF. The DNA for the CDR3 is TGCAGTGCTAAGGGTACGGGCAATCAGCCCCAGCATTTT.

The rearrangement joins TRBV29-1 to TRBJ2-2, with D maybe TRBD1 (6 bases). The germline V gene has CDR1 SQVTM and CDR2 ANQGSEA. Trimming took off 7 bases at V and 4 bases at J, with 22 bases between the two ends. The CDR3 sequence is 16 residues long. The CDR3 protein is CSAEDVENRATGELFF. Written as DNA, the CDR3 is TGCAGCGCCGAGGACGTGGAAAACAGGGCCACCGGGGAGCTGTTTTTT.

At least ten counts were recorded for this clonotype. This rearrangement joins TRBV14 to TRBJ1-1, with D unclear. The CDR3 runs 14 residues. CDR1 and CDR2 (germline): SGHDN, FVKESK. Trimming stripped 0 bases from V and 9 bases from J, with 14 bases between. CDR3: CASSQDRAWGKAFF. In DNA form, the CDR3 reads TGTGCCAGCAGCCAAGATAGGGCATGGGGAAAAGCTTTCTTT.

J is TRBJ2-2 and V is TRBV10-1, with 16 bases aligning to TRBD2. V dropped 9 bases and J dropped 4; count of bases not matched to a gene: 14. Germline CDR1 and CDR2: WNHNN and SYGVQD (reference sequence). The CDR3 is made up of 19 amino acids. The CDR3 nucleotides read TGCGCCAGGATTCCTGCCGGGACTAGCGGGAGGGCCGCCACCGGGGAGCTGTTTTTT. Protein: CARIPAGTSGRAATGELFF.

This clonotype was detected a few times. The genes are TRBV11-3 and TRBJ2-1; 8 bases fit TRBD2. Per the germline V gene, CDR1 is SGHNT and CDR2 is YENEEA. The CDR3 has 17 amino acids. V was pared by 7 bases and J by 1 base, with 12 bases of the junction left unmatched. The CDR3 DNA sequence: TGTGCCAGCAACCCCCAGACTAGCGCCTCTTCCTACAATGAGCAGTTCTTC. This encodes CASNPQTSASSYNEQFF.

There are many counts of this clonotype. The chain is built from TRBV6-2 or TRBV6-3 and TRBJ1-5, with TRBD1 matching over 12 bases. The CDR3 consists of 15 residues. The V segment lost 6 bases and the J segment 3 bases; nucleotides outside the gene matches: 3. Germline loops: CDR1 MNHEY, CDR2 SVGEGT. For the CDR3, the DNA is TGTGCCAGCAGGTCGGGACAGGGGGCCAATCAGCCCCAGCATTTT. Translation gives CASRSGQGANQPQHF.

This clonotype came up many times. V gene TRBV28 combines with J gene TRBJ2-5; no reliable D call. The V end lost 3 bases, the J end lost 2 bases, and 10 bases lay between the germline ends. The CDR3 has 14 residues. Germline CDR1 MDHEN, CDR2 SYDVKM. CDR3 in amino acids: CASSLYRPQETQYF. CDR3 coding DNA: TGTGCCAGCAGTTTGTACCGGCCTCAAGAGACCCAGTACTTC.

The sample holds many counts of this clonotype. The rearrangement uses TRBV7-9 and TRBJ2-2, with 10 positions matching TRBD2. Germline trimming cut 5 bases from V and 3 bases from J; bases unmatched to any gene: 3. Germline V gene lookup returns CDR1 SEHNR and CDR2 FQNEAQ (reference sequence). The CDR3 has 15 residues. This CDR3 reads CASSRTSGDTGELFF. The CDR3 nucleotides read TGTGCCAGCAGCCGGACTAGCGGCGACACCGGGGAGCTGTTTTTT.

This clonotype was recorded a few times. This chain joins TRBV11-2 and TRBJ2-7; no firm D call. CDR1 and CDR2 (germline): SGHAT, FQNNGV. V was cut by 6 bases and J by 3 bases, with 9 bases left in between. This CDR3 has 12 residues. The CDR3 DNA follows: TGTGCCAGCAGTTACGACTTCTACGAGCAGTACTTC. Encoded protein: CASSYDFYEQYF.

For this clonotype: The junction departs from germline at one end; a sequencing error may be responsible. The chain uses TRBV15 and TRBJ2-2; the match to TRBD1 covers 10 bases. This CDR3 is 16 amino acids long. Germline CDR1 LNHNV, CDR2 YYDKDF (reference sequence). CDR3 nucleotide sequence: TGTACCACCAGCCCCGACAGGGGGCTCAACACCGGGGAGCTGTTTTTT. Translation gives CTTSPDRGLNTGELFF. Using reference TRBV15 and TRBJ2-2 for the parts outside the CDR3, the full variable domain is DAMVIQNPRYQVTQFGKPVTLSCSQTLNHNVMYWYQQKSSQAPKLLFHYYDKDFNNEADTPDNFQSRRPNTSFCFLDIRSPGLGDTAMYLCTTSPDRGLNTGELFFGEGSRLTVL.

J is TRBJ2-3 and V is TRBV6-1; 14 nucleotides match TRBD2. The germline CDR1 and CDR2 sequences are MNHNS and SASEGT. V shed 8 bases and J 4 bases; nucleotides not matched to a gene: 8. There are 16 residues in the CDR3. CDR3 sequence (DNA): TGTGCCAGCGGCCTGGGACTAGCGGGAGCTTCAGATACGCAGTATTTT. Translated: CASGLGLAGASDTQYF.

This clonotype came up a few times. This chain connects TRBV28 to TRBJ1-5; weak D call: TRBD1 (5 bases). This CDR3 region has 13 residues. Trimming cost V 10 bases and J 4 bases, with 14 bases left between them. Germline loops: CDR1 MDHEN, CDR2 SYDVKM. CDR3 sequence: CATAGRQNQPQHF. CDR3 nucleotide sequence: TGTGCCACTGCGGGACGCCAAAATCAGCCCCAGCATTTT.

The chain recombines TRBV24-1 with TRBJ2-5; D possibly uses TRBD1 or TRBD2 (6 bases each). CDR3 length: 14 amino acids. Germline V gene data show CDR1 as KGHDR and CDR2 as SFDVKD. Trimming shortened V by 3 bases and J by 2 bases, and 9 bases separated the two germline ends. The CDR3 sequence: CATSDRRGQETQYF. The CDR3 nucleotides read TGTGCCACCAGTGATCGGAGGGGGCAAGAGACCCAGTACTTC.

In its sample, this clonotype was seen a few times. This sequence joins TRBV7-9 and TRBJ1-5; D perhaps matches TRBD1 (5 bases). Germline CDR1 and CDR2: SEHNR and FQNEAQ (reference sequence). CDR3 length: 14 residues. The V end was cut by 2 bases, the J end by 6 bases, with 11 bases between. The CDR3 coding sequence is TGTGCCAGCAGCTTAATGGGGGGTGTTCAGCCCCAGCATTTT. Translated, it gives CASSLMGGVQPQHF.

J is TRBJ2-3 and V is TRBV30; 9 positions agree with TRBD2. V shed 6 bases and J 2 bases; nucleotides not matched to a gene: 12. Per the germline V gene, CDR1 is GTSNPN and CDR2 is SVGIG (reference sequence). The CDR3 extends over 16 amino acids. The CDR3 nucleotides read TGTGCCTGTCAAACCGGGCTAGCGGGGTTCACAGATACGCAGTATTTT. This gives the protein CACQTGLAGFTDTQYF.

The J gene is TRBJ1-1, the V gene TRBV9, with D possibly matching TRBD1 (5 bases). The CDR3 has 16 amino acids. CDR1 and CDR2 from the germline V gene are SGDLS and YYNGEE. V was clipped by 2 bases and J by 5 bases, with 19 bases between them. Here the CDR3 DNA reads TGTGCCAGCAGCGTTGGGGCCACCGCCGGGGATACTGAAGCTTTCTTT. This translates into CASSVGATAGDTEAFF.

This clonotype was seen repeatedly, ten times or more. V is TRBV10-2 and J is TRBJ2-1; 16 bases are a match to TRBD2. CDR1 is WSHSY and CDR2 is SAAADI in the germline V gene. Trimming removed 4 bases from V and 9 bases from J; junction bases left unmatched: 9. The CDR3 spans 17 residues. CDR3 sequence (DNA): TGCGCCAGCAGTGGGCAAGGGACTAGCGGGAGGGCCCTTGAGCAGTTCTTC. Amino acid sequence: CASSGQGTSGRALEQFF.

The table lists this clonotype with a few counts. The chain combines TRBV19 with TRBJ2-5; 10 nucleotides agree with TRBD2. Germline lookup yields CDR1 LNHDA and CDR2 SQIVND (reference sequence). There are 14 residues in the CDR3. The V and J ends lost 6 bases and 5 bases, in that order; junction bases with no gene match: 6. CDR3 protein: CASSKTGLAETQYF. CDR3 sequence (DNA): TGTGCCAGTAGCAAAACGGGACTAGCGGAGACCCAGTACTTC.

The chain is built from TRBV10-3 and TRBJ2-1; a weak D match, TRBD2 (6 bases). Germline-derived CDR1 and CDR2 are ENHRY and SYGVKD. Trimming removed 4 bases from V and 9 bases from J, with 22 bases in between. The CDR3 extends over 16 amino acids. CDR3 in amino acids: CAISVTGGEAFGEQFF. The CDR3 region has the DNA TGTGCCATCAGTGTGACTGGTGGGGAGGCTTTCGGTGAGCAGTTCTTC.

In this sample, this clonotype turned up many times. The chain has TRBV29-1 and TRBJ1-2; 8 bases line up with TRBD1. V lost 5 bases, J lost 4 bases, and 6 bases stayed unmatched. Germline CDR1 reads SQVTM; CDR2 reads ANQGSEA. The CDR3 is 13 residues long. CDR3 sequence: CSVYQGASYGYTF. The CDR3 DNA follows: TGCAGCGTTTACCAGGGGGCGTCCTATGGCTACACCTTC.

This clonotype was observed a handful of times. The CDR3 region is CSAHHGTSTSYEQYF. The CDR3 region has the DNA TGCAGTGCTCACCACGGGACTTCTACCTCCTACGAGCAGTACTTC. The chain has TRBV20-1 and TRBJ2-7; D may be TRBD2 (6 bases). V was clipped by 5 bases and J by 0 bases, with 17 bases between them. The CDR3 is 15 amino acids. Per germline, CDR1 DFQATT and CDR2 SNEGSKA (reference sequence).

The chain is built from TRBV15 and TRBJ2-3; 9 bases agree with TRBD1. This CDR3 spans 16 amino acids. Germline loops: CDR1 LNHNV, CDR2 YYDKDF (reference sequence). The trim removed 3 bases at V and 1 base at J, leaving 5 bases unmatched. This chain's CDR3 is CATSRPGQGGTDTQYF. The DNA for the CDR3 is TGTGCCACCAGCAGGCCGGGACAGGGAGGCACAGATACGCAGTATTTT.

V is TRBV20-1 and J is TRBJ2-7, with D perhaps matching TRBD1 or TRBD2 (6 bases each). The V gene's germline CDR1 is DFQATT and CDR2 SNEGSKA (reference sequence). This CDR3 contains 13 residues. The V end was cut by 3 bases, the J end by 0 bases, with 9 bases between. The CDR3 loop is CSASPGASYEQYF. The CDR3 DNA follows: TGCAGTGCTAGCCCGGGGGCCTCCTACGAGCAGTACTTC.

This chain connects TRBV7-9 to TRBJ2-5, with 7 bases identical to TRBD1. CDR1 and CDR2 from the germline V gene are SEHNR and FQNEAQ (reference sequence). V lost 10 bases and J lost 3; bases outside the gene matches: 8. This CDR3 has 13 residues. The CDR3 coding sequence is TGTGCCACCATGACAGGGACCAAAGAGACCCAGTACTTC. This gives the protein CATMTGTKETQYF.